These T cell receptor beta chains were read from a single sample in a study of T cell repertoires in cytomegalovirus infection. Via MiXCR, TCRdb re-called the reads, giving one row per CDR3 protein. This sample has about 260,000 distinct CDR3 sequences; roughly 10% occur once, and the top ten carry roughly 16%. The specimen was PBMCs. All receptors derive from a human donor in good health (CMV status not recorded). Some clones in this sample may be carry-over from other donors' samples. Each CDR3 is given without its conserved first and last residue. A D gene is named only where the DNA matches it firmly.

V gene,D gene,CDR3 protein
TRBV6-2/TRBV6-3,NA,ASRLDPVSYEQY
TRBV7-8,NA,ASSLTGFGTDTEAF
TRBV4-3,NA,ASSQVKGATGEKLF
TRBV5-4,TRBD1,ASSLGGQGATETQY
TRBV6-2/TRBV6-3,NA,ATRLGSYNEQF
TRBV28,NA,ASSPINSPLH
TRBV7-6,NA,ASSPETTGTDTQY
TRBV20-1,TRBD2,SARTSGGIYEQY
TRBV7-2,TRBD1,ASSLGDRIRTDTQY
TRBV6-2/TRBV6-3,TRBD1,ASKWDGDRGVEQF
TRBV6-2/TRBV6-3,TRBD1,ASSYSGQRYSPLH
TRBV7-2,NA,ASSLDLSGYGYT
TRBV7-2,TRBD2,ASSQPGLALYEQY
TRBV28,TRBD1,ASIRWGGDREAF
TRBV2,TRBD1,ASRPWTGQSSYEQY
TRBV25-1,NA,ASSGGEVFRLTEAF
TRBV15,NA,ATSRDLTGGNTIY
TRBV11-3,NA,ASSLGSGPNYGYT